This T cell receptor (beta chain) emerged from a study of T cells after posttransplantation cyclophosphamide. Overall study results and limits: Blood and skin or GI T cell repertoires showed limited TRB overlap. Later post-transplant blood repertoires were often dominated by donor CD8+ memory clones.

On this clone: No antigen is known for it.

The protocol was immunoSEQ multiplex PCR, while the TCRdb copy is restricted to in-frame clones and leaves out a portion. The table has more than 15,000 clones, around 84% seen once. Methotrexate plus calcineurin inhibitor accompanied controls' myeloablative marrow transplants; sampling was 1 year later. There are 15 residues in the CDR3. Germline CDR1 is SSHAT and CDR2 is FNYEAQ (reference sequence). Germline trimming cut 5 bases from V and 2 bases from J; bases unmatched to any gene: 5. This TCR was recovered from a female patient aged 18 to 30 who received an allogeneic stem cell transplant from an unrelated donor, was CMV-positive, and had acute and chronic GVHD. Some T cells may trace back to the graft donor. Sequenced material: PBMCs, taken after allogeneic stem cell transplant with calcineurin inhibitor and methotrexate. The chain couples TRBV7-7 to TRBJ2-1; TRBD2 agrees at 8 bases. The CDR3 DNA follows: TGTGCCAGCAGCCTCGGACTAGCAGCCTACAATGAGCAGTTCTTC. Translating gives CASSLGLAAYNEQFF.